Below are 2 T cell receptor beta chains sequenced from a single sample in a study of T cells in Graves' hyperthyroidism and ophthalmopathy. The source material, RNA transcripts, was used to amplify TCR beta CDR3 regions. The HTBI primer set drove a first-round RT-PCR of the TCR CDR3. TCRdb called the multiplex PCR reads again in MiXCR, with one record for every CDR3 protein. The table records about 150,000 distinct CDR3 sequences, approximately 20% of them present only once. Specimen: blood. The source is a woman aged 50 to 60 with Graves' hyperthyroidism that later progressed to Graves' ophthalmopathy.

The sample holds many counts of this clonotype. The chain combines TRBV2 with TRBJ1-4; unclear D gene. The CDR3 has 14 residues. Deletions cut 0 bases from V and 5 bases from J, with 7 bases between. Germline CDR1 SNHLY, CDR2 FYNNEI. CDR3 loop: CASSEAWENEKLFF. CDR3 DNA sequence: TGTGCCAGCAGTGAAGCTTGGGAAAATGAAAAACTGTTTTTT.

The chain carries TRBV28 and TRBJ2-3, with D tentatively TRBD1 or TRBD2 (5 bases each). The CDR3 length is 13 residues. V dropped 3 bases and J dropped 4 bases, with 8 bases sitting between them. CDR1 and CDR2 (germline): MDHEN, SYDVKM. DNA of the CDR3: TGTGCCAGCAGTTTTTGGGGGTCAGATACGCAGTATTTT. As protein: CASSFWGSDTQYF.